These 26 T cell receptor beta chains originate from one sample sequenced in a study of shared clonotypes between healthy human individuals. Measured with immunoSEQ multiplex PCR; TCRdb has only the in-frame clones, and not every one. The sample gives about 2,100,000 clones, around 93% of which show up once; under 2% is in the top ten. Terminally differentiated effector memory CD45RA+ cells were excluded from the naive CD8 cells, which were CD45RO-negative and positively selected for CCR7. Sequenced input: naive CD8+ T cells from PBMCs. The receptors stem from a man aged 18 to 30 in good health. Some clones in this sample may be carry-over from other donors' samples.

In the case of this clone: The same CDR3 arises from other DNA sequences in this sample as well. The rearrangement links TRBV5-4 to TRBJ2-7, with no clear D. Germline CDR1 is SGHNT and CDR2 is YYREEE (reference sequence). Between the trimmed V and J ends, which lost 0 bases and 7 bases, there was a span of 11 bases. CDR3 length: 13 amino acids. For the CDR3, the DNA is TGTGCCAGCAGCTTGGACCGGGTCGGAGAGCAGTACTTC. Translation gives CASSLDRVGEQYF.

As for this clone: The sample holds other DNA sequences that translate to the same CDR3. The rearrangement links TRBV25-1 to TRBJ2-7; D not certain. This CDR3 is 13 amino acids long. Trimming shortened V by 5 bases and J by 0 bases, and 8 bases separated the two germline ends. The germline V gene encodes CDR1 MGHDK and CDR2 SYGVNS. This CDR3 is CASSPASSYEQYF. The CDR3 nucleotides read TGTGCCAGCAGTCCTGCCAGCTCCTACGAGCAGTACTTC.

This chain's CDR3 is CASRPSGVTNTGELFF. The DNA for the CDR3 is TGTGCCAGTAGGCCTAGCGGGGTTACGAACACCGGGGAGCTGTTTTTT. J is TRBJ2-2 and V is TRBV19; TRBD2 matches at 9 bases. CDR1 is LNHDA and CDR2 is SQIVND in the germline V gene (reference sequence). This CDR3 has 16 residues. With V trimmed by 6 bases and J by 0 bases, 5 bases remained unmatched.

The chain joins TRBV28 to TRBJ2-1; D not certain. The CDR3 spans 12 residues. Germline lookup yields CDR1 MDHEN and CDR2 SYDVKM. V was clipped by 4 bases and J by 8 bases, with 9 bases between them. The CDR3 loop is CASSSEVYEQFF. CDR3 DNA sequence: TGTGCCAGCAGTTCCGAGGTTTATGAGCAGTTCTTC.

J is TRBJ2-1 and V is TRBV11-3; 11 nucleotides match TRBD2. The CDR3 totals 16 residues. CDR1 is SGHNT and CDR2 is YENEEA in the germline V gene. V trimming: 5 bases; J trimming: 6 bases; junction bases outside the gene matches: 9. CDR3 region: CASSPSGGTSGNEQFF. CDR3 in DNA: TGTGCCAGCAGCCCCAGTGGCGGGACTAGCGGCAATGAGCAGTTCTTC.

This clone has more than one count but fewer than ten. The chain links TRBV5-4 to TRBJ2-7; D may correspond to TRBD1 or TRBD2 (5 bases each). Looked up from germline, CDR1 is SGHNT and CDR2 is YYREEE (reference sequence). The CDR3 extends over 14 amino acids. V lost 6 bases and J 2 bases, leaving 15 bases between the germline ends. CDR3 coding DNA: TGTGCCAGCACAACTCCCGGGACCACCTACGAGCAGTACTTC. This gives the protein CASTTPGTTYEQYF.

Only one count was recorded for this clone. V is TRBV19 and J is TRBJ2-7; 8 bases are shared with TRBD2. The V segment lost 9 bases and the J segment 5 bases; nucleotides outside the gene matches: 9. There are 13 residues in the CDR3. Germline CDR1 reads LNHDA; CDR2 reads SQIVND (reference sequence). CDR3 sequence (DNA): TGTGCCAGCAAAGATACGGGAGGGGACGAGCAGTACTTC. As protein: CASKDTGGDEQYF.

The DNA for the CDR3 is TGTGCCAGCAGTTTATTGGCAGGAGCTGAAAAACTGTTTTTT. Protein sequence: CASSLLAGAEKLFF. The chain has TRBV28 and TRBJ1-4; D is unclear. The CDR3 spans 14 residues. Trimming pared 1 base from V and 7 bases from J, leaving 10 bases between. The germline CDR1 and CDR2 sequences are MDHEN and SYDVKM.

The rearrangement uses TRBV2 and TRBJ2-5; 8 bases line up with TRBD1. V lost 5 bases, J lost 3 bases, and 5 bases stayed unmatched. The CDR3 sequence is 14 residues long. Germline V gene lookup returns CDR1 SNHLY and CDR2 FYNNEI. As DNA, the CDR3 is TGTGCCAGCAGTATCCCGGACAGGGAAGAGACCCAGTACTTC. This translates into CASSIPDREETQYF.

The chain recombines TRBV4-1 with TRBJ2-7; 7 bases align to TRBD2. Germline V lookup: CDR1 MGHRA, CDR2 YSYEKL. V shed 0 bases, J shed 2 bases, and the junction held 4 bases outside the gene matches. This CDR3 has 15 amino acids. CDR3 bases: TGCGCCAGCAGCCAAGATACCGGGACTACCTACGAGCAGTACTTC. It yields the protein CASSQDTGTTYEQYF.

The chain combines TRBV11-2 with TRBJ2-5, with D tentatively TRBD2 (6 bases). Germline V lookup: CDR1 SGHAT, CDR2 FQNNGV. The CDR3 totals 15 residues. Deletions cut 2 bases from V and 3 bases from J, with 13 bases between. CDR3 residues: CASSLLVGGKETQYF. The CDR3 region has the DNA TGTGCCAGCAGCTTATTGGTAGGAGGGAAAGAGACCCAGTACTTC.

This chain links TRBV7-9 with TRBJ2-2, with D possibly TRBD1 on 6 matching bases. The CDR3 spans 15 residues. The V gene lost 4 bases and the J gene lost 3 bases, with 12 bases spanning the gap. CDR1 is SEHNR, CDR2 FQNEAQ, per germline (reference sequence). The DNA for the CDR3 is TGTGCCAGCAGCTGGGACAAGGGGTACACCGGGGAGCTGTTTTTT. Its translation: CASSWDKGYTGELFF. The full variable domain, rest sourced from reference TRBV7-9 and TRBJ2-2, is DTGVSQNPRHKITKRGQNVTFRCDPISEHNRLYWYRQTLGQGPEFLTYFQNEAQLEKSRLLSDRFSAERPKGSFSTLEIQRTEQGDSAMYLCASSWDKGYTGELFFGEGSRLTVL.

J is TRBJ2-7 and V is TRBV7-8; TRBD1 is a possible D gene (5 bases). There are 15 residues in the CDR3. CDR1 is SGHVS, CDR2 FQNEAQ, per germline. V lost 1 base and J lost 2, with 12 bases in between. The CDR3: CASSLEGAGPYEQYF. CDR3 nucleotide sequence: TGTGCCAGCAGCTTAGAAGGTGCAGGGCCCTACGAGCAGTACTTC.

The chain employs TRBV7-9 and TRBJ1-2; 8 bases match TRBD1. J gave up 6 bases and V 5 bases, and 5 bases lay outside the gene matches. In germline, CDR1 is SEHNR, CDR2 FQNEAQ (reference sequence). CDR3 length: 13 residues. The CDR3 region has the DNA TGTGCCAGCAGCCCAAGGGACAGGAATGGCTACACCTTC. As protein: CASSPRDRNGYTF.

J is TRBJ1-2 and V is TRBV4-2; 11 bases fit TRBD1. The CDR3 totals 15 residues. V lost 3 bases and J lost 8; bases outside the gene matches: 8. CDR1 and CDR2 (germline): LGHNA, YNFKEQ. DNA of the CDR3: TGTGCCAGCAGCCACCCCGGGACAGGGGGAGAAGGCTACACCTTC. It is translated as CASSHPGTGGEGYTF.

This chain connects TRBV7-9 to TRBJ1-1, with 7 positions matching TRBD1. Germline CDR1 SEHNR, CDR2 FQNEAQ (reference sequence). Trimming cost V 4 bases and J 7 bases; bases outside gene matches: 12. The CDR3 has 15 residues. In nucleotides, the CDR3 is TGTGCCAGCAGCTGGACAGGAAATGAGTACTTTGAAGCTTTCTTT. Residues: CASSWTGNEYFEAFF.

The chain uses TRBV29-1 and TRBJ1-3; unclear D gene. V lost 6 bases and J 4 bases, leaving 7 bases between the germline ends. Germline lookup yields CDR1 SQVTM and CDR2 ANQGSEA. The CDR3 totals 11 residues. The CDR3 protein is CSVPAGNTIYF. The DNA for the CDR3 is TGCAGCGTCCCCGCCGGAAACACCATATATTTT.

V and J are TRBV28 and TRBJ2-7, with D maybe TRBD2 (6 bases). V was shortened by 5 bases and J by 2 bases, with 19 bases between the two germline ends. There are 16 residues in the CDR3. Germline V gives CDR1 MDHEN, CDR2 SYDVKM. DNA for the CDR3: TGTGCCAGCAGTGGGGCGGGACGAAAAGGGGCCTACGAGCAGTACTTC. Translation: CASSGAGRKGAYEQYF.

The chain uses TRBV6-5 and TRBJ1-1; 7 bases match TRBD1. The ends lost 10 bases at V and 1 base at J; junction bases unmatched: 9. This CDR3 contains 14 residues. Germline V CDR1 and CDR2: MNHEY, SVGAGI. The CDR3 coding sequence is TGTGCCACCCTAGGGACAGCCAGGAACACTGAAGCTTTCTTT. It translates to CATLGTARNTEAFF.

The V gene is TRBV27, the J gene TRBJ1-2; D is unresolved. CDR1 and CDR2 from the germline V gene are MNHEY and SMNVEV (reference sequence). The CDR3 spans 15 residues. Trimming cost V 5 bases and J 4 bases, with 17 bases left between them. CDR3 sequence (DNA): TGTGCCAGCAGTATCGGTCGGCGGTGGATCTATGGCTACACCTTC. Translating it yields CASSIGRRWIYGYTF.

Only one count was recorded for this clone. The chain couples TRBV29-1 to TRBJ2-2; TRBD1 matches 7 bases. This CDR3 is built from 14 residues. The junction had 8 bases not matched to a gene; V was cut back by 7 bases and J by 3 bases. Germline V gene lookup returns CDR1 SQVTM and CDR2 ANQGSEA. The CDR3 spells CSGYAGGDTGELFF. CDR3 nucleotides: TGCAGCGGTTACGCAGGGGGAGACACCGGGGAGCTGTTTTTT.

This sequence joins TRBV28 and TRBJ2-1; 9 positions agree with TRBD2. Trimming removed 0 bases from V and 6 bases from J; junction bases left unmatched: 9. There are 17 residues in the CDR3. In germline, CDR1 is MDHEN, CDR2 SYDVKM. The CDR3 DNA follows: TGTGCCAGCAGTTTATGGGATGCTAGCGGGGTTGGCAATGAGCAGTTCTTC. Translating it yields CASSLWDASGVGNEQFF.

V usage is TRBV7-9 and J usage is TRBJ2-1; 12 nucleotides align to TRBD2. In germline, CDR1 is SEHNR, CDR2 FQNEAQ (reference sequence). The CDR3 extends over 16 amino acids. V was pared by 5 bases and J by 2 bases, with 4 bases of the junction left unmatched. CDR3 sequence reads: CASSPASGRAYNEQFF. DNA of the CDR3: TGTGCCAGCAGCCCCGCTAGCGGGAGGGCCTACAATGAGCAGTTCTTC.

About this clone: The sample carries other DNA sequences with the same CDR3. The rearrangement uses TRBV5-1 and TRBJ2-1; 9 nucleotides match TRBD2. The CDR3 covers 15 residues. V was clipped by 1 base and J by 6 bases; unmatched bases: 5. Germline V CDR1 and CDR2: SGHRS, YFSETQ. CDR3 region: CASSLLAGGGNEQFF. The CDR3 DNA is TGCGCCAGCAGCTTGTTGGCGGGAGGGGGCAATGAGCAGTTCTTC.

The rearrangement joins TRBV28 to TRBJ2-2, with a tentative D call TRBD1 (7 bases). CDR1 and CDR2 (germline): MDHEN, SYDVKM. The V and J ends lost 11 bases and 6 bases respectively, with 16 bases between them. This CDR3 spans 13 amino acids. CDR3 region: CAGSSRGAGELFF. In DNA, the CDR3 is TGTGCCGGATCCTCCAGGGGGGCCGGGGAGCTGTTTTTT.

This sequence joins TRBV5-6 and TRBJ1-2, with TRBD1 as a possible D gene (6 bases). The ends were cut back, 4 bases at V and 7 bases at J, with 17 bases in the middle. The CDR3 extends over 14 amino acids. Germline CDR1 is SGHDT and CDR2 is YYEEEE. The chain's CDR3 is CASSQGSGAGGYTF. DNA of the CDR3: TGTGCCAGCAGCCAAGGATCGGGGGCTGGTGGCTACACCTTC.